The 6 T cell receptor beta chains below come from one sample, sequenced in a study of T cells in Graves' hyperthyroidism and ophthalmopathy. RNA transcripts were the template for amplifying TCR beta CDR3 regions. A set of HTBI primers served as the primers for a first-round RT-PCR of the TCR CDR3. TCRdb redid the calling of the multiplex PCR reads with MiXCR, one entry per CDR3 protein. The sample contains approximately 700,000 distinct CDR3 sequences, roughly 15% of which appear only once. The sample taken for sequencing was blood. The receptor set was obtained from a man aged 18 to 30 with Graves' hyperthyroidism.

This chain uses TRBV4-1 with TRBJ2-2, with D perhaps assigned TRBD1 or TRBD2 (6 bases each). This CDR3 is 16 amino acids long. Germline V gene sequence: CDR1 MGHRA, CDR2 YSYEKL. The germline V and J ends were trimmed by 1 base and 4 bases, with 13 bases remaining between them. The CDR3 DNA follows: TGCGCCAGCAGCCAAGGGGGGGCAGAGGGCACCGGGGAGCTGTTTTTT. Protein sequence: CASSQGGAEGTGELFF.

This clonotype has just a few counts. The chain employs TRBV20-1 and TRBJ2-7, with 8 bases lining up with TRBD2. J was trimmed by 6 bases and V by 3 bases; bases with no gene match: 13. The germline gives CDR1 DFQATT, CDR2 SNEGSKA (reference sequence). The CDR3 loop spans 15 amino acids. CDR3 bases: TGCAGTGCTAGGGGGCCGGGAGGGCCGGAACGCGAGCAGTACTTC. Translation gives CSARGPGGPEREQYF.

This clonotype occurred once. This chain uses TRBV7-9 with TRBJ2-2; D might be TRBD1 or TRBD2, each matching 5 bases. Looked up from germline, CDR1 is SEHNR and CDR2 is FQNEAQ (reference sequence). Trimming cost V 4 bases and J 6 bases, with 15 bases left between them. This CDR3 contains 15 residues. The CDR3 region is CASSSLHRGPGELFF. The CDR3 coding sequence is TGTGCCAGCAGCTCCCTCCACCGGGGACCCGGGGAGCTGTTTTTT.

The rearrangement joins TRBV11-2 to TRBJ2-7; D assignment may be TRBD1 or TRBD2 (5 bases each). Germline CDR1 SGHAT, CDR2 FQNNGV. This CDR3 comprises 13 residues. V was clipped by 7 bases and J by 2 bases, with 12 bases between them. The CDR3 DNA reads TGTGCCAGCACCTTGGGGGTAGCCTACGAGCAGTACTTC. It specifies CASTLGVAYEQYF.

The sample holds a few counts of this clonotype. The V call is TRBV12-3 or TRBV12-4, the J call TRBJ2-2; the match to TRBD2 covers 9 bases. The CDR3 consists of 15 residues. With V trimmed by 3 bases and J by 7 bases, 6 bases remained unmatched. The CDR3 sequence is CASSLSSSGNGELFF. DNA for the CDR3: TGTGCCAGCAGTTTGTCGTCTAGCGGGAACGGGGAGCTGTTTTTT.

This clonotype appeared many times. The chain uses TRBV28 and TRBJ2-1, with D perhaps matching TRBD2 (5 bases). This CDR3 contains 17 residues. The V gene's germline CDR1 is MDHEN and CDR2 SYDVKM. V dropped 10 bases and J dropped 4 bases, with 26 bases sitting between them. This chain's CDR3 is CAISPRGSLLVYNEQFF. Here the CDR3 DNA reads TGTGCCATCTCGCCTCGTGGGAGCCTTCTGGTTTACAATGAGCAGTTCTTC.